A selection of T cell receptor beta chains follows, all from one sample in a study of T cells in tuberculosis. TCRdb's table, derived via immunoSEQ multiplex PCR, lists solely in-frame clones and lacks some. Of 60,000 or so clones in the sample, approximately 81% were seen once. Sequencing was performed on CD1b-GMM tetramer-negative cells sorted from PBMCs. These receptor sequences come from an adult woman with latent tuberculosis. Each CDR3 is given with its conserved first and last residue. A D gene is named only where the DNA matches it firmly. Clone sizes are given selectively: once, few, many, or a class where the clone is expanded.

J gene: TRBJ1-6
V gene: TRBV7-2
D gene: NA
clone size: NA
CDR3 DNA: TGTGCCAGCAGCCCCCGGGTCGGAAGCTCCTATAATTCACCCCTCCACTTT
CDR3 protein: CASSPRVGSSYNSPLHF

J gene: TRBJ2-1
V gene: TRBV7-3
D gene: TRBD2
clone size: NA
CDR3 DNA: TGTGCCAGCAGCTTAGCTCGTAGCGGGAGATACAATGAGCAGTTCTTC
CDR3 protein: CASSLARSGRYNEQFF

J gene: TRBJ1-2
V gene: TRBV6-1
D gene: TRBD1
clone size: NA
CDR3 DNA: TGTGCCAGCAGACACGGGACAGGCAACTATGGCTACACCTTC
CDR3 protein: CASRHGTGNYGYTF

J gene: TRBJ2-7
V gene: TRBV6-1
D gene: TRBD2
clone size: NA
CDR3 DNA: TGTGCCAGCAAACGAGCGGGGTCCGCCTACGAGCAGTACTTC
CDR3 protein: CASKRAGSAYEQYF

J gene: TRBJ1-4
V gene: TRBV19
D gene: TRBD1
clone size: NA
CDR3 DNA: TGTGCCAGTAGTCCGGGACAGGGGGCGCGAGGTGAAAAACTGTTTTTT
CDR3 protein: CASSPGQGARGEKLFF

J gene: TRBJ1-1
V gene: TRBV18
D gene: TRBD1
clone size: once
CDR3 DNA: TGTGCCATCGCACAGGGGTTGAACACTGAAGCTTTCTTT
CDR3 protein: CAIAQGLNTEAFF

J gene: TRBJ2-2
V gene: TRBV5-1
D gene: TRBD1
clone size: NA
CDR3 DNA: TGCGCCAGCAGCCCGACAGGGCCCGGCTCCGGGGAGCTGTTTTTT
CDR3 protein: CASSPTGPGSGELFF

J gene: TRBJ1-3
V gene: TRBV7-2
D gene: TRBD1
clone size: NA
CDR3 DNA: TGTGCCAGCAGCCGACGGGGACAGGGCGCTGGAAACACCATATATTTT
CDR3 protein: CASSRRGQGAGNTIYF

J gene: TRBJ1-4
V gene: TRBV19
D gene: TRBD1
clone size: NA
CDR3 DNA: TGTGCCAGTAGTCAACACCGGACAGGGGAAAGTGAAAAACTGTTTTTT
CDR3 protein: CASSQHRTGESEKLFF

J gene: TRBJ1-5
V gene: TRBV6-6
D gene: NA
clone size: NA
CDR3 DNA: TGTGCCAGCAGTTTGAACAGGGGCAATCAGCCCCAGCATTTT
CDR3 protein: CASSLNRGNQPQHF

J gene: TRBJ2-3
V gene: TRBV4-3
D gene: NA
clone size: NA
CDR3 DNA: TGCGCCAGCAGCCAAAGTATGGGGGCTTCAGATACGCAGTATTTT
CDR3 protein: CASSQSMGASDTQYF

J gene: TRBJ2-7
V gene: TRBV5-6
D gene: NA
clone size: NA
CDR3 DNA: TGTGCCAGCAGCTTGGCAGCCAGGCACGACGGCTACGAGCAGTACTTC
CDR3 protein: CASSLAARHDGYEQYF

J gene: TRBJ1-2
V gene: TRBV6-5
D gene: TRBD1
clone size: few
CDR3 DNA: TGTGCCAGCAGTTACTCAAACAGGGGGCTGTATGGCTACACCTTC
CDR3 protein: CASSYSNRGLYGYTF

J gene: TRBJ2-2
V gene: TRBV6-1
D gene: NA
clone size: NA
CDR3 DNA: TGTGCCAGCAGTCCCATGGCACACACCGGGGAGCTGTTTTTT
CDR3 protein: CASSPMAHTGELFF

J gene: TRBJ2-4
V gene: TRBV2
D gene: TRBD1
clone size: NA
CDR3 DNA: TGTGCCAGCAGGGAACAGGGGGCGGTAGCCAAAAACATTCAGTACTTC
CDR3 protein: CASREQGAVAKNIQYF

J gene: TRBJ2-7
V gene: TRBV4-3
D gene: NA
clone size: NA
CDR3 DNA: TGCGCCAGCAGCCGTGGCTCCGGGGAAGGCGAGCAGTACTTC
CDR3 protein: CASSRGSGEGEQYF

J gene: TRBJ1-2
V gene: TRBV2
D gene: TRBD1
clone size: NA
CDR3 DNA: TGTGCCAGCAAACCGGGACAGGGGGATGGCTACACCTTC
CDR3 protein: CASKPGQGDGYTF

J gene: TRBJ2-5
V gene: TRBV4-2
D gene: NA
clone size: NA
CDR3 DNA: TGTGCCAGCAGCCAAGCCACAGGGACCCCAAAAGAGACCCAGTACTTC
CDR3 protein: CASSQATGTPKETQYF

J gene: TRBJ2-2
V gene: TRBV7-6
D gene: NA
clone size: NA
CDR3 DNA: TGTGCCAGCAGCCGGACAGTCACCGGGGAGCTGTTTTTT
CDR3 protein: CASSRTVTGELFF

J gene: TRBJ2-7
V gene: TRBV10-2
D gene: TRBD1
clone size: NA
CDR3 DNA: TGCGCCAGCAGTGATTTGGGACAGGGGTCGAGCTCCTACGAGCAGTACTTC
CDR3 protein: CASSDLGQGSSSYEQYF

J gene: TRBJ2-5
V gene: TRBV5-4
D gene: TRBD2
clone size: NA
CDR3 DNA: TGTGCCAGCAGCCCCTCGGCGGGAGATCAAGAGACCCAGTACTTC
CDR3 protein: CASSPSAGDQETQYF

J gene: TRBJ2-3
V gene: TRBV6-6
D gene: NA
clone size: once
CDR3 DNA: TGTGCCAGCAGCCCGAGCGGCGATACGCAGTATTTT
CDR3 protein: CASSPSGDTQYF

J gene: TRBJ2-1
V gene: TRBV5-5
D gene: NA
clone size: few
CDR3 DNA: TGTGCCAGCAGCTTAAGGAGTACTAATGAGCAGTTCTTC
CDR3 protein: CASSLRSTNEQFF

J gene: TRBJ2-7
V gene: TRBV10-3
D gene: NA
clone size: NA
CDR3 DNA: TGTGCCATCAGCGGAGCCTACGAGCAGTACTTC
CDR3 protein: CAISGAYEQYF

J gene: TRBJ2-7
V gene: TRBV4-2
D gene: TRBD1
clone size: NA
CDR3 DNA: TGTGCCAGCAGCCACCTTGGCCGTGTACAGGCAGGGGGCGAGCAGTACTTC
CDR3 protein: CASSHLGRVQAGGEQYF

J gene: TRBJ2-3
V gene: TRBV9
D gene: TRBD2
clone size: NA
CDR3 DNA: TGTGCCAGCAGCGGGACTAGCGGGAGTATGACTAGCACAGATACGCAGTATTTT
CDR3 protein: CASSGTSGSMTSTDTQYF

J gene: TRBJ2-4
V gene: TRBV19
D gene: TRBD2
clone size: NA
CDR3 DNA: TGTGCCAGTAGGGCGAGCGGGAAAAAAAACATTCAGTACTTC
CDR3 protein: CASRASGKKNIQYF